The source of this T cell receptor (beta chain) is a study of cytomegalovirus exposure and HLA in healthy donors. The primer mix had 60 Vbeta and 13 Jbeta primers. Some clones are missing from TCRdb's copy, which holds only in-frame ones; the method was immunoSEQ multiplex PCR. The table for this sample gives over 100,000 clones. V lost 2 bases to trimming and J lost 0 bases, with 6 bases between them. The CDR3 has 14 residues. Germline assignment: CDR1 SGHRS and CDR2 YFSETQ. The sample comprised PBMCs. The TCR comes from a woman in her thirties or forties in good health and CMV-seropositive. V usage is TRBV5-1 and J usage is TRBJ2-1, with D maybe TRBD2 (5 bases). DNA of the CDR3: TGCGCCAGCAGCTTTACTAGCTCCTACAATGAGCAGTTCTTC. Amino acids: CASSFTSSYNEQFF. Combining the CDR3 with reference TRBV5-1 and TRBJ2-1 gives the whole variable domain KAGVTQTPRYLIKTRGQQVTLSCSPISGHRSVSWYQQTPGQGLQFLFEYFSETQRNKGNFPGRFSGRQFSNSRSEMNVSTLELGDSALYLCASSFTSSYNEQFFGPGTRLTVL.